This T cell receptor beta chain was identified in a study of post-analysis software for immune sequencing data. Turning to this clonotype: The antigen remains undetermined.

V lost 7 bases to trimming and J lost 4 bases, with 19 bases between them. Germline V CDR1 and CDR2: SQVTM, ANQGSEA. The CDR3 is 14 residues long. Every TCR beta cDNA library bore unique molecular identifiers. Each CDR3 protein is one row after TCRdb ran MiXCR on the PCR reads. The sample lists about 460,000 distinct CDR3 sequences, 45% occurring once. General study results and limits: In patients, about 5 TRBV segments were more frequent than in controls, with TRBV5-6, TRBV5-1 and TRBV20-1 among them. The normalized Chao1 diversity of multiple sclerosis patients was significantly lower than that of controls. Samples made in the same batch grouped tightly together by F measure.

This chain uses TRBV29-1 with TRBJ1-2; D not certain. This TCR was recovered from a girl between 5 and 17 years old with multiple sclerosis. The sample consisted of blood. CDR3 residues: CSGEPINPTYGYTF. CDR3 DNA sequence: TGCAGCGGGGAGCCAATCAACCCAACCTATGGCTACACCTTC.